The 20 T cell receptor beta chains given below trace back to one sample, sequenced in a study of blood T cell repertoires in COVID-19. The table came from immunoSEQ multiplex PCR; TCRdb's copy has only in-frame clones and leaves some out. The sample includes about 78,000 clones, around 84% of them seen just once. The sample was peripheral blood. The receptors stem from a man aged 50 to 60 with acute or convalescent COVID-19.

The rearrangement uses TRBV13 and TRBJ2-2; D is unclear. CDR3 size: 12 residues. Germline V gene data show CDR1 as PRHDT and CDR2 as FYEKMQ (reference sequence). Trimming removed 6 bases at V and 4 bases at J, with 6 bases between. CDR3 in amino acids: CASSWATGELFF. The CDR3 bases are TGTGCCAGCAGTTGGGCCACCGGGGAGCTGTTTTTT.

The gene calls are TRBV3-1 (or the pseudogene TRBV3-2) and TRBJ1-2; the D is unclear. The CDR3 sequence is 14 residues long. V gave up 0 bases and J gave up 1 base, with 6 bases separating them. Germline CDR1 is LGHDT and CDR2 is YNNKEL (reference sequence). The CDR3 loop is CASSQESYNYGYTF. The CDR3, as DNA: TGTGCCAGCAGCCAAGAGTCGTATAACTATGGCTACACCTTC.

In this sample, this clone turned up once. The CDR3 spells CASSYGLAGSNEQFF. CDR3 nucleotide sequence: TGTGCCAGCAGTTACGGGCTAGCGGGAAGCAATGAGCAGTTCTTC. J is TRBJ2-1 and V is TRBV6-5; 9 positions match TRBD2. CDR1 is MNHEY, CDR2 SVGAGI, per germline. This CDR3 region has 15 residues. The junction had 5 bases not matched to a gene; V was cut back by 2 bases and J by 6 bases.

This sequence joins TRBV3-1 (or the pseudogene TRBV3-2) and TRBJ2-5; weak D call: TRBD2 (6 bases). Trimming stripped 1 base from V and 5 bases from J, with 17 bases between. From germline, CDR1 is LGHDT and CDR2 YNNKEL (reference sequence). The CDR3 runs 16 residues. The CDR3 DNA reads as TGTGCCAGCAGCCAAGGCCCCGCAGCGGCGGGGGAGACCCAGTACTTC. Amino acid sequence: CASSQGPAAAGETQYF.

This clone was seen a single time. This chain joins TRBV11-2 and TRBJ2-1, with 9 bases matching TRBD1. The CDR3 totals 18 residues. V lost 3 bases to trimming and J lost 4 bases; unmatched junction nucleotides: 13. CDR1 and CDR2 (germline): SGHAT, FQNNGV. CDR3 loop: CASSFRGTGNRIYNEQFF. Here the CDR3 DNA reads TGTGCCAGCAGCTTCCGAGGGACAGGGAATCGTATATACAATGAGCAGTTCTTC.

The chain uses TRBV19 and TRBJ1-5, with D perhaps TRBD1 (6 bases). V was cut by 4 bases and J by 4 bases, with 17 bases left in between. Germline V gene sequence: CDR1 LNHDA, CDR2 SQIVND (reference sequence). This CDR3 has 16 residues. The CDR3 is CASSNRQARGNQPQHF. CDR3 nucleotide sequence: TGTGCCAGTAGTAATCGACAGGCCCGTGGTAATCAGCCCCAGCATTTT.

V usage is TRBV7-8 and J usage is TRBJ2-5; 9 bases are a match to TRBD2. V lost 7 bases to trimming and J lost 2 bases; unmatched junction nucleotides: 17. Germline V gives CDR1 SGHVS, CDR2 FQNEAQ. The CDR3 is 18 amino acids. CDR3 bases: TGTGCCAGCAAGGAACACTCGCGAATAGCGGGGGTACAAGAGACCCAGTACTTC. Its protein product is CASKEHSRIAGVQETQYF.

The chain joins TRBV7-8 to TRBJ2-3, with 7 nucleotides matching TRBD2. The CDR3 consists of 13 residues. V gave up 1 base and J gave up 12 bases; unmatched junction bases: 7. Germline V gene sequence: CDR1 SGHVS, CDR2 FQNEAQ. CDR3 in DNA: TGTGCCAGCAGCTTAGAGTTCGCGGGAGTTCAGTATTTT. Encoded protein: CASSLEFAGVQYF. The full variable domain, with the rest looked up from reference TRBV7-8 and TRBJ2-3, is GAGVSQSPRYKVAKRGQDVALRCDPISGHVSLFWYQQALGQGPEFLTYFQNEAQLDKSGLPSDRFFAERPEGSVSTLKIQRTQQEDSAVYLCASSLEFAGVQYFGPGTRLTVL.

The rearrangement joins TRBV27 to TRBJ1-1; 7 bases are shared with TRBD1. CDR3 length: 13 residues. V was clipped by 3 bases and J by 5 bases; unmatched bases: 3. The germline CDR1 and CDR2 sequences are MNHEY and SMNVEV (reference sequence). CDR3 coding DNA: TGTGCCAGCAGTTTGACAGGGAGTACTGAAGCTTTCTTT. Amino acid sequence: CASSLTGSTEAFF.

The CDR3: CASSLFNSPLHF. The CDR3 nucleotides are TGTGCCAGCAGCCTTTTCAATTCACCCCTCCACTTT. The V gene is TRBV9, the J gene TRBJ1-6; D uncertain. The CDR3 is 12 residues long. The V gene's germline CDR1 is SGDLS and CDR2 YYNGEE. V shed 4 bases and J shed 7 bases, with 6 bases lying between them.

The genes are TRBV19 and TRBJ1-1; a weak D match, TRBD1 (6 bases). The CDR3 totals 15 residues. V was pared by 6 bases and J by 4 bases, with 18 bases between. Germline lookup yields CDR1 LNHDA and CDR2 SQIVND (reference sequence). DNA for the CDR3: TGTGCCAGTAGCCAGGGGTCGGGGCCTGGCACTGAAGCTTTCTTT. This translates into CASSQGSGPGTEAFF.

The V gene is TRBV28, the J gene TRBJ1-1, with D possibly being TRBD1 (5 bases). This CDR3 has 15 residues. The germline V gene has CDR1 MDHEN and CDR2 SYDVKM. V gave up 5 bases and J gave up 3 bases, with 16 bases separating them. The CDR3: CASSPSGAGYTEAFF. The DNA of the CDR3 is TGTGCCAGCAGTCCCAGCGGGGCCGGGTACACTGAAGCTTTCTTT.

CDR3 amino acids: CASSFKTGETEAFF. The CDR3 DNA sequence: TGTGCCAGCAGCTTTAAAACAGGGGAAACTGAAGCTTTCTTT. This chain joins TRBV5-5 and TRBJ1-1, with 7 bases lining up with TRBD1. The CDR3 has 14 residues. V gave up 2 bases and J gave up 5 bases; unmatched junction bases: 6. Germline V gene lookup returns CDR1 SGHKS and CDR2 YYEKEE (reference sequence).

The chain links TRBV4-1 to TRBJ2-1; 11 nucleotides match TRBD2. V shed 4 bases and J 16 bases; nucleotides not matched to a gene: 6. The CDR3 spans 12 residues. From germline, CDR1 is MGHRA and CDR2 YSYEKL. The CDR3 protein is CASSLAGGGRFF. The CDR3 DNA is TGCGCCAGCAGCCTAGCGGGAGGGGGGCGCTTCTTC.

The V and J genes are TRBV20-1 and TRBJ2-7, with D uncertain. This CDR3 has 11 amino acids. CDR1 is DFQATT and CDR2 is SNEGSKA in the germline V gene (reference sequence). V gave up 4 bases and J gave up 4 bases, with 8 bases separating them. CDR3: CSAIGLYEQYF. The DNA for the CDR3 is TGCAGTGCTATCGGGTTGTACGAGCAGTACTTC.

This sequence joins TRBV6-6 and TRBJ1-2; D unresolved. The CDR3 is made up of 14 amino acids. The V and J ends lost 1 base and 3 bases respectively, with 9 bases between them. Germline-derived CDR1 and CDR2 are MNHNY and SVGAGI (reference sequence). The CDR3 DNA follows: TGTGCCAGCAGTTACTGGCCAGTCGACTATGGCTACACCTTC. Translating gives CASSYWPVDYGYTF.

This rearrangement joins TRBV28 to TRBJ1-5, with 7 bases lining up with TRBD1. The CDR3 spans 16 residues. Germline lookup yields CDR1 MDHEN and CDR2 SYDVKM. The J segment lost 5 bases and the V segment lost 1 base, leaving 8 bases of the junction unmatched. The CDR3 loop reads CASSLFKTGKDQPQHF. CDR3 nucleotides: TGTGCCAGCAGTTTATTCAAGACAGGGAAAGATCAGCCCCAGCATTTT. The full variable domain, its missing parts supplied by reference TRBV28 and TRBJ1-5, is DVKVTQSSRYLVKRTGEKVFLECVQDMDHENMFWYRQDPGLGLRLIYFSYDVKMKEKGDIPEGYSVSREKKERFSLILESASTNQTSMYLCASSLFKTGKDQPQHFGDGTRLSIL.

This rearrangement joins TRBV5-8 to TRBJ1-4; perhaps TRBD1 as D (5 bases). The CDR3 has 15 residues. Germline loops: CDR1 SGHTS, CDR2 YDEGEE. Trimming took off 1 base at V and 5 bases at J, with 12 bases between the two ends. The CDR3 spells CASSLLDTPNEKLFF. The CDR3 DNA sequence: TGTGCCAGCAGCTTGCTGGACACCCCGAATGAAAAACTGTTTTTT. The entire variable domain, with the rest obtained from reference TRBV5-8 and TRBJ1-4, is as follows: EAGVTQSPTHLIKTRGQQATLRCSPISGHTSVYWYQQALGLGLQFLLWYDEGEERNRGNFPPRFSGRQFPNYSSELNVNALELEDSALYLCASSLLDTPNEKLFFGSGTQLSVL.

To note about this clone: The junction shows a germline mismatch at one end, possibly a read error. The V call is TRBV10-3, the J call TRBJ2-3; 10 positions match TRBD2. Germline CDR1 and CDR2: ENHRY and SYGVKD. This CDR3 spans 21 amino acids. In DNA form, the CDR3 reads TGTGTCATCAGTGAGTCGATCTCGGCTAGCGGGGGACACCGGAGCACAGATACGCAGTATTTT. It codes for CVISESISASGGHRSTDTQYF.

This chain connects TRBV2 to TRBJ2-7, with D unclear. The CDR3 runs 12 residues. CDR1 is SNHLY, CDR2 FYNNEI, per germline. Trimming stripped 5 bases from V and 2 bases from J, with 7 bases between. CDR3: CASSSFTYEQYF. CDR3 DNA: TGTGCCAGCAGTAGCTTTACCTACGAGCAGTACTTC.